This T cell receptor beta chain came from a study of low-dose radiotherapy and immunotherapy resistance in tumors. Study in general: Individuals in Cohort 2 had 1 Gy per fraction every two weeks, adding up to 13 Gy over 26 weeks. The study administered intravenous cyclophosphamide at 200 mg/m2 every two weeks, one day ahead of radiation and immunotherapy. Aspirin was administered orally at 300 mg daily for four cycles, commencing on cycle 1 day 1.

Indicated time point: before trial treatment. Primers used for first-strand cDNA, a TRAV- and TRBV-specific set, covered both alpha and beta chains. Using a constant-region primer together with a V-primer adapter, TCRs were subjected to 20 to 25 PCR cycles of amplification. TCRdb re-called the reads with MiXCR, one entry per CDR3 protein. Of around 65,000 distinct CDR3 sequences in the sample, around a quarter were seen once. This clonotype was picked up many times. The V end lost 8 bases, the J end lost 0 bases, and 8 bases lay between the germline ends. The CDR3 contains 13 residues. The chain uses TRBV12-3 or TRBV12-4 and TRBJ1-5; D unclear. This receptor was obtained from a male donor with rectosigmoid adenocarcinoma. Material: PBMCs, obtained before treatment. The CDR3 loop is CASSENSNQPQHF. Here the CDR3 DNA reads TGTGCCAGCTCAGAAAATAGCAATCAGCCCCAGCATTTT.